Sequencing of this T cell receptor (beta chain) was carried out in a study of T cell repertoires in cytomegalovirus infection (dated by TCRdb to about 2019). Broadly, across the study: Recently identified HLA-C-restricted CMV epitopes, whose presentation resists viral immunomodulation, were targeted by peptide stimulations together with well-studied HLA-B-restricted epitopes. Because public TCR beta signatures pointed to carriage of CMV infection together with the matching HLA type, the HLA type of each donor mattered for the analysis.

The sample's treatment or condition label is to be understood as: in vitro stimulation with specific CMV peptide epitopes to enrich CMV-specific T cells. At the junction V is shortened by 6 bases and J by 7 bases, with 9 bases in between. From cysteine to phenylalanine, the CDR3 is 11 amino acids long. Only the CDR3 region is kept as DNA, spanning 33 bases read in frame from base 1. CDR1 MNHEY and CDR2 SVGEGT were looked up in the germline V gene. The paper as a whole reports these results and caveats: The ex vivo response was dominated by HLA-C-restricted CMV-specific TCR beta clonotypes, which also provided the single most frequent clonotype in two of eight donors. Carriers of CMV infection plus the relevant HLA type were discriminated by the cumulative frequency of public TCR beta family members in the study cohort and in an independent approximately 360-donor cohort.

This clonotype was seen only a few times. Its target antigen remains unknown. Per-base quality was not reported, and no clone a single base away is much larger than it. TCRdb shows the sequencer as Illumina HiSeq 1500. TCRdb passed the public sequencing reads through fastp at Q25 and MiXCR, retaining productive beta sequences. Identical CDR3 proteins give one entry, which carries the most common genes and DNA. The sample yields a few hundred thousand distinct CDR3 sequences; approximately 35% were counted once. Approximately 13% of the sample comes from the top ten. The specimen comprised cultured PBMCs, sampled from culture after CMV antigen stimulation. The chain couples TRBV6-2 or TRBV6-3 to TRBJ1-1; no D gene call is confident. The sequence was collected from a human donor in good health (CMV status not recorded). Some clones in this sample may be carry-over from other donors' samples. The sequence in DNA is TGTGCCAGCAGGGACCTTTTTGAAGCTTTCTTT. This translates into CASRDLFEAFF.